The 22 T cell receptor beta chains in this list originate from one sample, sequenced in a study of T cells in Graves' hyperthyroidism and ophthalmopathy. RNA transcripts yielded amplified TCR beta CDR3 regions. HTBI primers were the set used in a first-round RT-PCR of the TCR CDR3. Each CDR3 protein is one row after TCRdb ran MiXCR on the multiplex PCR reads. The profile shows more than 500,000 distinct CDR3 sequences, roughly 14% of them singletons. The sample was blood. The receptors come from a woman between 40 and 50 years old with Graves' ophthalmopathy.

This clonotype has at least ten counts. This sequence joins TRBV10-3 and TRBJ1-3, with D unresolved. V lost 0 bases and J 0 bases, leaving 9 bases between the germline ends. Germline V gives CDR1 ENHRY, CDR2 SYGVKD. The CDR3 extends over 16 amino acids. The CDR3 is CAISESEGISGNTIYF. The DNA for the CDR3 is TGTGCCATCAGTGAGTCGGAGGGAATCTCTGGAAACACCATATATTTT.

This sequence joins TRBV20-1 and TRBJ1-5; D remains ambiguous. The germline V gene encodes CDR1 DFQATT and CDR2 SNEGSKA (reference sequence). The CDR3 spans 14 residues. Deletions cut 0 bases from V and 10 bases from J, with 16 bases between. CDR3 sequence (DNA): TGCAGTGCTAGAGATGCCCAGGATTCATCACCCCAGCATTTT. This translates into CSARDAQDSSPQHF.

This clonotype has a count of ten or more. V gene TRBV7-2 combines with J gene TRBJ2-2, with D perhaps assigned TRBD1 or TRBD2 (5 bases each). This CDR3 has 13 amino acids. Trimming took 5 bases from V and 4 from J, leaving 8 bases between them. The germline CDR1 and CDR2 sequences are SGHTA and FQGNSA. CDR3 DNA sequence: TGTGCCAGCAGCCGGGACGTCACCGGGGAGCTGTTTTTT. Translating gives CASSRDVTGELFF.

This clonotype was observed a handful of times. The chain combines TRBV12-3 or TRBV12-4 with TRBJ1-6; possible D gene TRBD1, 6 bases. There are 14 residues in the CDR3. V was cut by 6 bases and J by 8 bases, with 14 bases left in between. The CDR3 nucleotides read TGTGCCAGCAGCTACCGGGACATTCATTCACCCCTCCACTTT. Residues: CASSYRDIHSPLHF.

This clonotype has at least ten counts. V usage is TRBV29-1 and J usage is TRBJ2-3; TRBD1 or TRBD2 may be the D gene (5 bases each). The CDR3 has 13 residues. The V end lost 3 bases, the J end lost 4 bases, and 11 bases lay between the germline ends. CDR1 and CDR2 (germline): SQVTM, ANQGSEA. The CDR3 spells CSVEHRGADTQYF. The CDR3, as DNA: TGCAGCGTTGAGCACAGAGGGGCAGATACGCAGTATTTT.

This clonotype was counted only a few times. The rearrangement links TRBV28 to TRBJ2-5, with 9 bases that match TRBD1. Germline CDR1 MDHEN, CDR2 SYDVKM. The CDR3 totals 15 residues. V dropped 4 bases and J dropped 7; count of bases not matched to a gene: 10. In nucleotides, the CDR3 is TGTGCCAGCAGTTCTCCTTCGACAGGGGGTCGGACCCAGTACTTC. Translating it yields CASSSPSTGGRTQYF.

V is TRBV12-3 or TRBV12-4 and J is TRBJ2-7; D is unresolved. The V end was cut by 3 bases, the J end by 5 bases, with 17 bases between. This CDR3 contains 15 residues. The CDR3 coding sequence is TGTGCCAGCAGTTTGTTTCCAGGTTCGGTACACGAGCAGTACTTC. Protein sequence: CASSLFPGSVHEQYF.

This clonotype was detected many times. The chain couples TRBV28 to TRBJ1-5; a weak D match, TRBD1 (5 bases). With 6 bases removed from V and 7 bases from J, the gap between germline ends came to 19 bases. The CDR3 contains 15 residues. Germline values: CDR1 MDHEN, CDR2 SYDVKM. The CDR3: CASRAVQGPPQPQHF. In DNA, the CDR3 is TGTGCCAGCAGAGCGGTCCAGGGCCCCCCCCAGCCCCAGCATTTT.

There are a few counts of this clonotype. The chain has TRBV4-2 and TRBJ2-7, with 10 bases that match TRBD1. Germline CDR1 LGHNA, CDR2 YNFKEQ. Losses at the gene ends were 0 bases for V and 3 bases for J; bases not matched to a gene: 2. CDR3 length equals 15 residues. CDR3 bases: TGTGCCAGCAGCCAAGACTGGGACAGGGGCTACGAGCAGTACTTC. Translated: CASSQDWDRGYEQYF.

This clonotype was seen more than once but under ten times. The rearrangement uses TRBV5-1 and TRBJ2-2; D is ambiguous. Between the trimmed V and J ends, which lost 4 bases and 7 bases, there was a span of 11 bases. The CDR3 sequence is 13 residues long. Looked up from germline, CDR1 is SGHRS and CDR2 is YFSETQ. CDR3 protein: CASSLLGNGELFF. CDR3 bases: TGCGCCAGCAGCCTTTTGGGGAACGGGGAGCTGTTTTTT.

This clonotype occurred many times. This sequence joins TRBV20-1 and TRBJ1-5; D is unresolved. V was clipped by 1 base and J by 0 bases, with 19 bases between them. The CDR3 is 18 residues long. Germline V CDR1 and CDR2: DFQATT, SNEGSKA (reference sequence). The CDR3 coding sequence is TGCAGTGCTAGAGCAATCAATCAAGTACAGTATAGCAATCAGCCCCAGCATTTT. It codes for CSARAINQVQYSNQPQHF.

This sequence joins TRBV6-5 and TRBJ2-5; 8 positions agree with TRBD2. The CDR3 length is 15 residues. Germline CDR1 reads MNHEY; CDR2 reads SVGAGI. After removal of 4 bases from V and 5 bases from J, the junction contained 9 bases not matched to a gene. The CDR3 DNA sequence: TGTGCCAGCAGTTTGGGAGCGGGAGCAGGGGAGACCCAGTACTTC. Amino acids: CASSLGAGAGETQYF.

This clonotype was seen repeatedly, ten times or more. CDR3: CASSVEDSTPSYEQYF. CDR3 DNA: TGTGCCAGCAGCGTAGAGGACAGCACGCCCTCCTACGAGCAGTACTTC. This chain connects TRBV9 to TRBJ2-7, with D tentatively TRBD1 (6 bases). Trimming took off 0 bases at V and 0 bases at J, with 13 bases between the two ends. CDR1 is SGDLS and CDR2 is YYNGEE in the germline V gene. This CDR3 spans 16 amino acids.

This clonotype was detected only once. The J gene is TRBJ2-5, the V gene TRBV6-1; 8 bases align to TRBD2. This CDR3 is 15 amino acids long. Germline-derived CDR1 and CDR2 are MNHNS and SASEGT. Trimming removed 7 bases from V and 2 bases from J; junction bases left unmatched: 9. Written as DNA, the CDR3 is TGTGCCAGCACCCGACCAGCGGGAGCGCAAGAGACCCAGTACTTC. Amino acids: CASTRPAGAQETQYF.

The V and J genes are TRBV20-1 and TRBJ2-5; D gene uncertain. Trimming removed 0 bases from V and 5 bases from J, with 7 bases in between. The CDR3 covers 12 residues. Germline V gene data show CDR1 as DFQATT and CDR2 as SNEGSKA (reference sequence). CDR3 region: CSARDFGETQYF. The CDR3 bases are TGCAGTGCTAGAGATTTCGGGGAGACCCAGTACTTC.

This clonotype was detected ten times or more. The rearrangement links TRBV6-5 to TRBJ2-2, with D perhaps TRBD1 (7 bases). Germline lookup yields CDR1 MNHEY and CDR2 SVGAGI. The length of the CDR3 is 16 residues. V lost 4 bases, J lost 2 bases, and 14 bases lay in between. The CDR3 reads CASSLAGQPNTGELFF. The DNA of the CDR3 is TGTGCCAGCAGTTTGGCGGGACAGCCCAACACCGGGGAGCTGTTTTTT.

This chain links TRBV5-6 with TRBJ2-5, with no clear D. Germline assignment: CDR1 SGHDT and CDR2 YYEEEE. Trimming cost V 4 bases and J 4 bases, with 17 bases left between them. The CDR3 length is 15 residues. The CDR3 coding sequence is TGTGCCAGCAGCCGGACCTCCTGGGAAGGAGAGACCCAGTACTTC. Translating it yields CASSRTSWEGETQYF.

This clonotype appeared many times. The J gene is TRBJ1-3, the V gene TRBV27; D gene uncertain. V was trimmed by 7 bases and J by 3 bases, leaving 10 bases between them. The CDR3 consists of 13 residues. Germline V gives CDR1 MNHEY, CDR2 SMNVEV (reference sequence). Here the CDR3 reads CASMRSGGNTIYF. CDR3 nucleotide sequence: TGTGCCAGCATGCGTTCAGGTGGAAACACCATATATTTT.

This clonotype was counted between two and nine times. V gene TRBV15 combines with J gene TRBJ2-4; perhaps TRBD2 as D (6 bases). Trimming removed 1 base at V and 8 bases at J, with 18 bases between. Germline CDR1 reads LNHNV; CDR2 reads YYDKDF (reference sequence). This CDR3 is 16 amino acids long. The CDR3 protein is CATSRGGLLARDIQYF. For the CDR3, the DNA is TGTGCCACCAGCAGAGGTGGACTATTGGCTCGAGACATTCAGTACTTC.

The chain has TRBV6-2 or TRBV6-3 and TRBJ2-7, with 11 bases identical to TRBD2. The V gene's germline CDR1 is MNHEY and CDR2 SVGEGT. V was pared by 5 bases and J by 4 bases, with 7 bases of the junction left unmatched. The CDR3 is 15 amino acids. Written as DNA, the CDR3 is TGTGCCAGCAGTACAACTAGCGGGAGTCGGTACGAGCAGTACTTC. Residues: CASSTTSGSRYEQYF.

This clonotype appeared a few times. This chain links TRBV15 with TRBJ2-5; TRBD1 agrees at 10 bases. The germline V gene encodes CDR1 LNHNV and CDR2 YYDKDF (reference sequence). J gave up 4 bases and V 6 bases, and 8 bases lay outside the gene matches. This CDR3 comprises 15 residues. The CDR3, as DNA: TGTGCCACCAGTCGACAGGGGGCGCCGGGAGAGACCCAGTACTTC. As protein: CATSRQGAPGETQYF. The entire variable domain, with the rest obtained from reference TRBV15 and TRBJ2-5, is as follows: DAMVIQNPRYQVTQFGKPVTLSCSQTLNHNVMYWYQQKSSQAPKLLFHYYDKDFNNEADTPDNFQSRRPNTSFCFLDIRSPGLGDTAMYLCATSRQGAPGETQYFGPGTRLLVL.

Only a few counts were recorded for this clonotype. The chain uses TRBV6-1 and TRBJ1-1; D unclear. V was cut by 5 bases and J by 6 bases, with 19 bases left in between. The CDR3 covers 15 residues. The germline V gene has CDR1 MNHNS and CDR2 SASEGT. The DNA for the CDR3 is TGTGCCAGCAGTCGGCCCGCGGGAGCCGACGCTGAAGCTTTCTTT. Protein sequence: CASSRPAGADAEAFF.